The T cell receptor (beta chain) under discussion was sequenced for a study of T cell responses to AZD1222 COVID-19 vaccine (TCRdb year 2021). For the wider study: AZD1222 recipients given second doses at about 4 weeks or at about 12 weeks were pooled, since spike-specific TCR depth and breadth were not found to differ between the two schedules. TCR sequencing covered more than 230 trial participants: 200 to 220 given two doses of AZD1222 and 26 given two doses of MenACWY control vaccine. Enrollment into the trials was organized by age into subgroups of 18-55, 56-69 and 70-plus years, and those subgroups contained roughly 150, 30 and 60 TCR-sequenced participants, respectively. Study-level results and caveats: The whole spike protein was spanned by vaccine-associated CD4 TCRs, and dominant responses were seen in regions 160-218 and 743-854. Because no day 14 peak-response samples were available, the repertoires could be characterized only after the peak T cell response. Reportedly, almost half of the unique spike-specific TCRs recognized epitopes lying outside the regions that are mutated in the B.1.351 and B.1.1.7 variants. Only six AZD1222 recipients were SARS-CoV-2 seropositive at baseline, limiting conclusions about previously exposed vaccinees. Spike-specific TCR breadth and depth rose significantly after two AZD1222 doses compared with day 0 and with MenACWY recipients. Most participants were white British and females outnumbered males, and the authors suggested that clonal diversity may have been underestimated. In the small 56-69-year group, the increase in depth fell short of significance, most likely because of low power.

This specimen's time point label, interpreted: baseline before first vaccination. The vaccinee samples were drawn from two UK trials, COV001 and COV002, one of which was a single-blind randomized controlled phase 2/3 trial testing AZD1222 (ChAdOx1 nCoV-19) in healthy adults. For TCRbeta chain sequencing, PBMC samples from trial participants were taken at day 0 and at day 28 after the second dose. This clone has a count of ten or more. This clone's antigen is unknown. Per-base qualities were not stored, and no clone one base away is much larger. The CDR3 regions of human TCRbeta chains were analyzed by immunosequencing. The study's processing was this. TCRs in the repertoires were compared against a reference library of SARS-CoV-2-specific TCRs that had been generated with the MIRA antigen-specificity platform. Breadth meant the fraction of unique TCRs that were SARS-CoV-2-associated, whereas depth meant the fraction of total T cells that were SARS-CoV-2-associated. Each spike-specific TCR was assigned to its reactive spike region and to a CD4 or CD8 class using the MIRA data. Log10-transformed breadth and depth values were compared by one-way ANOVA with Sidak's multiple comparisons tests. TCRdb mirrors the immuneACCESS table, restricted to in-frame sequences. Some clones are absent from its copies; in checked studies, under half trace to an unresolved V gene, and the reason for the others is unknown. V, J and clone size reflect that table, while D and trimming were determined from the DNA. This sample comprises approximately 150,000 clones, about 85% of them detected only once. Around 3% of the sample goes to the ten largest clones.

The CDR3 sequence holds 15 residues, the cysteine and phenylalanine included. Only CDR3 DNA is held: 45 bases, read in frame from base 1. V lost 1 base and J lost 6 bases; the stretch between them is 10 bases long. The germline V gene (reference sequence) gives CDR1 as LNHDA and CDR2 as SQIVND. Here the sequenced sample was peripheral blood, taken on day 0 of AZD1222 vaccination. This TCR came from an adult in good health. The V gene is TRBV19 and the J gene is TRBJ1-6; the D gene cannot be named for sure. The bases are TGTGCCAGTAGTATAGGACACAAGCCTAATTCACCCCTCCACTTT. Its translation is CASSIGHKPNSPLHF.